A single sample gave rise to the 15 T cell receptor beta chains below, sequenced in a study of glioma-infiltrating T cells after dendritic cell vaccination. Assay: immunoSEQ multiplex PCR; the TCRdb copy retains only in-frame clones and omits some. This table holds fewer than 100,000 clones, 70% to 90% found once. The sequences come from blood, collected before dendritic cell vaccination. The receptor source for this set is a human donor with glioblastoma.

The V and J genes are TRBV10-1 and TRBJ2-4, with D perhaps TRBD2 (5 bases). CDR1 WNHNN and CDR2 SYGVQD come from the germline V gene (reference sequence). The V and J ends lost 5 bases and 0 bases respectively, with 11 bases between them. This CDR3 has 15 amino acids. CDR3 DNA sequence: TGCGCCAGCAGTTCCAGAGGACTAGCCAAAAACATTCAGTACTTC. Its protein is CASSSRGLAKNIQYF.

The chain has TRBV27 and TRBJ2-1; D may be TRBD2 (5 bases). Trimming pared 6 bases from V and 7 bases from J, leaving 13 bases between. The length of the CDR3 is 13 residues. The germline CDR1 and CDR2 sequences are MNHEY and SMNVEV (reference sequence). The CDR3 spells CASSLSTGNEQFF. DNA of the CDR3: TGTGCCAGCAGCCTCTCGACGGGAAATGAGCAGTTCTTC.

This chain uses TRBV7-8 with TRBJ2-7; TRBD2 agrees at 7 bases. Germline lookup yields CDR1 SGHVS and CDR2 FQNEAQ. J gave up 3 bases and V 4 bases, and 6 bases lay outside the gene matches. The CDR3 spans 14 residues. In DNA, the CDR3 is TGTGCCAGCAGCTATAGCGGGTCCCACTACGAGCAGTACTTC. The encoded protein is CASSYSGSHYEQYF.

V gene TRBV7-9 combines with J gene TRBJ2-7, with D perhaps TRBD2 (6 bases). The CDR3 spans 13 residues. Germline values: CDR1 SEHNR, CDR2 FQNEAQ (reference sequence). Deletions cut 3 bases from V and 5 bases from J, with 11 bases between. CDR3 residues: CASSLTGVNEQYF. The CDR3 bases are TGTGCCAGCAGCTTGACGGGGGTCAACGAGCAGTACTTC.

The V call is TRBV30, the J call TRBJ2-1, with 11 bases matching TRBD2. Germline V gives CDR1 GTSNPN, CDR2 SVGIG (reference sequence). Trimming cost V 4 bases and J 8 bases; bases outside gene matches: 7. The CDR3 is 14 amino acids. CDR3 DNA sequence: TGTGCCTGGAATCGGCTAGCGGGAGGCCATGAGCAGTTCTTC. Translating it yields CAWNRLAGGHEQFF.

The CDR3 here is CASSQGWSGTGFPYEQYF. The CDR3, as DNA: TGTGCCAGCAGCCAAGGTTGGTCGGGGACAGGGTTCCCCTACGAGCAGTACTTC. This chain links TRBV14 with TRBJ2-7; 9 bases line up with TRBD1. Germline lookup yields CDR1 SGHDN and CDR2 FVKESK. V shed 1 base and J 2 bases; nucleotides not matched to a gene: 12. This CDR3 comprises 18 residues.

The chain uses TRBV25-1 and TRBJ2-1; a possible D gene is TRBD1 (5 bases). Trimming removed 4 bases from V and 9 bases from J, with 19 bases in between. Per the germline V gene, CDR1 is MGHDK and CDR2 is SYGVNS. The CDR3 totals 15 residues. CDR3 region: CASSGASPRGFEQFF. The CDR3 bases are TGTGCCAGCAGTGGCGCCAGCCCTAGGGGATTTGAGCAGTTCTTC.

The J gene is TRBJ2-5, the V gene TRBV15, with 7 bases identical to TRBD2. V was pared by 9 bases and J by 0 bases, with 7 bases of the junction left unmatched. The CDR3 consists of 14 residues. Germline CDR1 is LNHNV and CDR2 is YYDKDF (reference sequence). The CDR3 DNA sequence: TGTGCCACAGGTATTGGGACTAACCAAGAGACCCAGTACTTC. It encodes CATGIGTNQETQYF.

The rearrangement joins TRBV29-1 to TRBJ2-7; 7 bases match TRBD2. CDR1 and CDR2 (germline): SQVTM, ANQGSEA. The CDR3 is 15 residues long. After removal of 0 bases from V and 1 base from J, the junction contained 6 bases not matched to a gene. CDR3 loop: CSVEDRAGVSYEQYF. As DNA, the CDR3 is TGCAGCGTTGAAGATCGGGCGGGAGTGTCCTACGAGCAGTACTTC.

This chain connects TRBV5-4 to TRBJ2-3; D is unresolved. Trimming took 0 bases from V and 0 from J, leaving 8 bases between them. The CDR3 totals 15 residues. CDR1 and CDR2 from the germline V gene are SGHNT and YYREEE (reference sequence). CDR3 sequence reads: CASSLEAGSTDTQYF. The CDR3 nucleotides are TGTGCCAGCAGCTTGGAGGCAGGTAGCACAGATACGCAGTATTTT.

This chain links TRBV4-1 with TRBJ2-7; D possibly corresponds to TRBD2 (6 bases). The CDR3 sequence is 18 residues long. Per the germline V gene, CDR1 is MGHRA and CDR2 is YSYEKL. Trimming removed 1 base at V and 2 bases at J, with 21 bases between. The CDR3 nucleotides read TGCGCCAGCAGCCAAGGGCACTTCGGGGGAACGGGAACCTACGAGCAGTACTTC. Translated, it gives CASSQGHFGGTGTYEQYF.

V and J are TRBV9 and TRBJ1-5; tentative D call: TRBD1 (6 bases). The CDR3 extends over 15 amino acids. Trimming took 0 bases from V and 6 from J, leaving 13 bases between them. CDR1 and CDR2 (germline): SGDLS, YYNGEE. CDR3 amino acids: CASSVDGGAGQPQHF. DNA of the CDR3: TGTGCCAGCAGCGTAGATGGGGGGGCGGGTCAGCCCCAGCATTTT.

The chain employs TRBV7-9 and TRBJ2-7; 12 nucleotides agree with TRBD1. Germline loops: CDR1 SEHNR, CDR2 FQNEAQ (reference sequence). The CDR3 contains 15 residues. The ends lost 2 bases at V and 6 bases at J; junction bases unmatched: 5. The CDR3, as DNA: TGTGCCAGCAGCTTACGGGGACAGGGGGCGTCCGAGCAGTACTTC. Encoded protein: CASSLRGQGASEQYF.

The CDR3 DNA reads TGCGCCAGCAGCCAAGATCCCCCGACCTTCTTGGGCGAAAAACTGTTTTTT. Translated: CASSQDPPTFLGEKLFF. The chain uses TRBV4-1 and TRBJ1-4; the D is unclear. CDR1 is MGHRA, CDR2 YSYEKL, per germline. V lost 0 bases and J lost 8, with 19 bases in between. The CDR3 is 17 amino acids.

The gene calls are TRBV19 and TRBJ1-2; possible D gene TRBD1, 6 bases. The CDR3 has 14 amino acids. V was clipped by 7 bases and J by 1 base, with 13 bases between them. CDR1 and CDR2 (germline): LNHDA, SQIVND (reference sequence). Here the CDR3 reads CASTQGLGNYGYTF. The CDR3 region has the DNA TGTGCCAGTACTCAGGGGTTAGGTAACTATGGCTACACCTTC.